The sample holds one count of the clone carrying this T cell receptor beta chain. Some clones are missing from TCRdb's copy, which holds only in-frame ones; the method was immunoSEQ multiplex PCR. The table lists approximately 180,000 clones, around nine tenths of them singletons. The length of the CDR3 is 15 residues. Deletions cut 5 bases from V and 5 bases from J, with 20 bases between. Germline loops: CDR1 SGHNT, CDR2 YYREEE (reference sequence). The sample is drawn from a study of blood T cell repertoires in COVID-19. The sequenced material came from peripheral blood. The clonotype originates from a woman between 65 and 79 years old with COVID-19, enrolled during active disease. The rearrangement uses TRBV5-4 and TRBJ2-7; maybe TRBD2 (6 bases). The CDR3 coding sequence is TGTGCCAGCAGAAGGCGACGGGACTCCCTCGACGAGCAGTACTTC. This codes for CASRRRRDSLDEQYF.